This T cell receptor beta chain was obtained from a study of T cell responses to AZD1222 COVID-19 vaccine. Only in-frame clones appear in the TCRdb table, and some are missing; sequencing was by immunoSEQ multiplex PCR. This table holds about 93,000 clones, 88% found once. Study results and limitations: Reports say nearly half of spike-specific TCRs go after unmutated variant regions. Just six AZD1222 recipients were seropositive at baseline.

In regard to this clone: Its antigen remains unknown.

The germline V gene encodes CDR1 ENHRY and CDR2 SYGVKD. The CDR3 loop spans 13 amino acids. Trimming took 4 bases from V and 7 from J; bases not matched to a gene: 6. The sequences come from peripheral blood, collected on day 0 of AZD1222 vaccination. The receptor was isolated from an adult in good health. The gene calls are TRBV10-3 and TRBJ1-2; the match to TRBD1 covers 7 bases. The CDR3 sequence is CAISGDRVTGYTF. CDR3 nucleotides: TGTGCCATCAGTGGTGACAGGGTGACTGGCTACACCTTC.